This T cell receptor (beta chain) was retrieved from a study of human T cells and chemical hapten exposure. Whole-study results and caveats: DPC sensitization left the count of TCRs above 1 in 1000 unchanged. The study found expanded TCRs formed significantly more large CDR3 similarity clusters than controls.

Per the germline V gene, CDR1 is SQVTM and CDR2 is ANQGSEA. With 3 bases removed from V and 1 base from J, the gap between germline ends came to 6 bases. CDR3 length equals 13 residues. Under the authors' procedure: Samples ranged from about 20,000 to 700,000 TCRs, with a median of roughly 93,000. In TCRdb, the RACE reads were re-called with MiXCR into one record per CDR3 protein. The V and J calls were not made by the authors but by TCRdb's processing. There are under 100,000 distinct CDR3 sequences in the sample; about 10% occur only once, and about 5% lies in the top ten. The count of this clonotype is one. Its antigen is not identified. Time point of the sample: patch test 2, 6 weeks after DPC sensitization. Treatment: therapeutic diphenylcyclopropenone sensitization with weekly scalp DPC. Blood, whole and unfractionated, served as the source for total RNA extraction.

The specimen was whole blood, collected in connection with sensitization to the hapten diphenylcyclopropenone (DPC). This clonotype was obtained from a woman aged 50 to 65 with alopecia areata. Some clones in this sample may be carry-over from other donors' samples. The chain links TRBV29-1 to TRBJ2-2; no clear D gene. This CDR3 is CSVDRENTGELFF. The CDR3 DNA sequence: TGCAGCGTTGATAGGGAGAACACCGGGGAGCTGTTTTTT.